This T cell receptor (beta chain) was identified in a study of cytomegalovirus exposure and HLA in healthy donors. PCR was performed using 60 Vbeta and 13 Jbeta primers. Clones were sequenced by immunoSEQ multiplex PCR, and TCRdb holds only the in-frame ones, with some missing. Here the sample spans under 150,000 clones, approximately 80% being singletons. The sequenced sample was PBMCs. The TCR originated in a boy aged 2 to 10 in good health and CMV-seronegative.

Here the CDR3 DNA reads TGTGCCTGGAGTAAGGGGGGGGAGGAGACCGGGGAGCTGTTTTTT. Translation gives CAWSKGGEETGELFF. The genes are TRBV30 and TRBJ2-2; D perhaps matches TRBD2 (7 bases). The CDR3 extends over 15 amino acids. Between the trimmed V and J ends, which lost 2 bases and 5 bases, there was a span of 15 bases. Looked up from germline, CDR1 is GTSNPN and CDR2 is SVGIG (reference sequence).